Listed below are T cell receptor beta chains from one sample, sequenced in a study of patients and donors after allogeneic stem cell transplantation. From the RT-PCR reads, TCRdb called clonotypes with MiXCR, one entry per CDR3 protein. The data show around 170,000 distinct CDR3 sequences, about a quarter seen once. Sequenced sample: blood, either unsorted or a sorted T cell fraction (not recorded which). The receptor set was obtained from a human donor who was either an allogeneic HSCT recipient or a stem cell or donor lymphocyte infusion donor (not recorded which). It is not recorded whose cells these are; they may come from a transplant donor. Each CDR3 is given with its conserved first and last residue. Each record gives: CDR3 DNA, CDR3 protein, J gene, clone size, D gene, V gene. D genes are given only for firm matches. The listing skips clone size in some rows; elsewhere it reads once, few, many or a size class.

cdr3_nt: TGCGCCAGCAGCCACGTGGTTGGGAGCACAGATACGCAGTATTTT
cdr3_aa: CASSHVVGSTDTQYF
j_call: TRBJ2-3
clone_size: .
d_call: .
v_call: TRBV5-1

cdr3_nt: TGCAGCGCTAGCTCCGGGACAGGGGCGGGGTACACTGAAGCTTTCTTT
cdr3_aa: CSASSGTGAGYTEAFF
j_call: TRBJ1-1
clone_size: few
d_call: TRBD1
v_call: TRBV29-1

cdr3_nt: TGCAGTGCCACGACTAGCGGGAGAGGCAATGAGCAGTTCTTC
cdr3_aa: CSATTSGRGNEQFF
j_call: TRBJ2-1
clone_size: few
d_call: TRBD2
v_call: TRBV20-1

cdr3_nt: TGTGCCAGCAGTTTATCGGGGCGCGACTATGGCTACACCTTC
cdr3_aa: CASSLSGRDYGYTF
j_call: TRBJ1-2
clone_size: many
d_call: .
v_call: TRBV27

cdr3_nt: TGTGCCAGCAGCCACGTGGGGGGGGAGAACACTGAAGCTTTCTTT
cdr3_aa: CASSHVGGENTEAFF
j_call: TRBJ1-1
clone_size: many
d_call: .
v_call: TRBV7-9

cdr3_nt: TGTGCCAGCAGCCCACTTGCCCGGGCCTTGACGGATGAAGCTTTCTTT
cdr3_aa: CASSPLARALTDEAFF
j_call: TRBJ1-1
clone_size: few
d_call: .
v_call: TRBV4-2

cdr3_nt: TGCAGTGCTTGGTCCTACGAGCAGTACTTC
cdr3_aa: CSAWSYEQYF
j_call: TRBJ2-7
clone_size: .
d_call: .
v_call: TRBV20-1

cdr3_nt: TGTGCCAGCAGCCAAGACTTAAGCTTTGGTGGGACAGGGGATGGCTACACCTTC
cdr3_aa: CASSQDLSFGGTGDGYTF
j_call: TRBJ1-2
clone_size: few
d_call: TRBD1
v_call: TRBV14

cdr3_nt: TGTGCCAGCAGCCAAGAGACTAGCGGGAGGGCCTGGAACACCGGGGAGCTGTTTTTT
cdr3_aa: CASSQETSGRAWNTGELFF
j_call: TRBJ2-2
clone_size: .
d_call: TRBD2
v_call: TRBV3-1

cdr3_nt: TGTGCCAGCAGCTTAGGCTGTCTTTCCTCCTACGAGCAGTACTTC
cdr3_aa: CASSLGCLSSYEQYF
j_call: TRBJ2-7
clone_size: .
d_call: .
v_call: TRBV13

cdr3_nt: TGCAGTGCTAGATCAGCGGCGACGTTTACAAATGAGCAGTTCTTC
cdr3_aa: CSARSAATFTNEQFF
j_call: TRBJ2-1
clone_size: .
d_call: .
v_call: TRBV20-1

cdr3_nt: TGTGCCAGCAGCTTAGTCCGGGACAACCACCCCCGGGGAGAGACCCAGTACTTC
cdr3_aa: CASSLVRDNHPRGETQYF
j_call: TRBJ2-5
clone_size: .
d_call: .
v_call: TRBV7-9

cdr3_nt: TGTGCCAGCAGAGATGGACAGGGAGGCAATCAGCCCCAGCATTTT
cdr3_aa: CASRDGQGGNQPQHF
j_call: TRBJ1-5
clone_size: few
d_call: TRBD1
v_call: TRBV6-6

cdr3_nt: TGTGCCATCAGTGAGTCAGGAAACCAAGAGACCCAGTACTTC
cdr3_aa: CAISESGNQETQYF
j_call: TRBJ2-5
clone_size: .
d_call: .
v_call: TRBV10-3

cdr3_nt: TGTGCCAGCAGCCGACCCGGACTTTTCAGCTCCTACGAGCAGTACTTC
cdr3_aa: CASSRPGLFSSYEQYF
j_call: TRBJ2-7
clone_size: once
d_call: .
v_call: TRBV7-6

cdr3_nt: TGCAGCGTTGTTAGACAAGGGACAAACTACGGGCAGTACTTC
cdr3_aa: CSVVRQGTNYGQYF
j_call: TRBJ2-7
clone_size: .
d_call: .
v_call: TRBV29-1

cdr3_nt: TGTGCCTGGAGTGTACTTCCAGCGCCGAACACTGAAGCTTTCTTT
cdr3_aa: CAWSVLPAPNTEAFF
j_call: TRBJ1-1
clone_size: few
d_call: .
v_call: TRBV30

cdr3_nt: TGTGCCAGCAGACACGATCAAGGGAACACTGAAGCTTTCTTT
cdr3_aa: CASRHDQGNTEAFF
j_call: TRBJ1-1
clone_size: .
d_call: .
v_call: TRBV28

cdr3_nt: TGTGCCAGCAGCGTACAGCCGTCCGGCACAGATACGCAGTATTTT
cdr3_aa: CASSVQPSGTDTQYF
j_call: TRBJ2-3
clone_size: .
d_call: .
v_call: TRBV4-2

cdr3_nt: TGTGCCAGCAGCTTATGGGCAGGGAGCGGCCAGCCCCAGCATTTT
cdr3_aa: CASSLWAGSGQPQHF
j_call: TRBJ1-5
clone_size: many
d_call: .
v_call: TRBV7-2

cdr3_nt: TGTGCCATCAGTGCGAGCTCCTACGAGCAGTACTTC
cdr3_aa: CAISASSYEQYF
j_call: TRBJ2-7
clone_size: few
d_call: .
v_call: TRBV10-3

cdr3_nt: TGTGCCAGCAGCTTAGTGCCGAACACTGAAGCTTTCTTT
cdr3_aa: CASSLVPNTEAFF
j_call: TRBJ1-1
clone_size: many
d_call: .
v_call: TRBV11-2

cdr3_nt: TGTGCCATCAGACCCAGATGGGAGAACACTGAAGCTTTCTTT
cdr3_aa: CAIRPRWENTEAFF
j_call: TRBJ1-1
clone_size: .
d_call: .
v_call: TRBV10-3

cdr3_nt: TGTGCCAGCAGTGATTGGCAAGCCTACGAGCAGTACTTC
cdr3_aa: CASSDWQAYEQYF
j_call: TRBJ2-7
clone_size: .
d_call: .
v_call: TRBV2

cdr3_nt: TGTGCCAGCAGCTCCGACGGGTTAAAGCAATTC
cdr3_aa: CASSSDGLKQF
j_call: TRBJ1-2
clone_size: few
d_call: .
v_call: TRBV5-6

cdr3_nt: TGCAGTGCAGATAAAGACAGGGCTTACTACAATGAGCAGTTCTTC
cdr3_aa: CSADKDRAYYNEQFF
j_call: TRBJ2-1
clone_size: .
d_call: TRBD1
v_call: TRBV20-1

cdr3_nt: TGCAGCGTTCTATGGCATAAGAACACTGAAGCTTTCTTT
cdr3_aa: CSVLWHKNTEAFF
j_call: TRBJ1-1
clone_size: few
d_call: .
v_call: TRBV29-1

cdr3_nt: TGCGCCAGCAGCCAAGTTGAGAGCACTGAAGCTTTCTTT
cdr3_aa: CASSQVESTEAFF
j_call: TRBJ1-1
clone_size: .
d_call: .
v_call: TRBV4-1

cdr3_nt: TGCGCCAGCAGCTTGTTTACAATCGATGAGCAGTTCTTC
cdr3_aa: CASSLFTIDEQFF
j_call: TRBJ2-1
clone_size: few
d_call: .
v_call: TRBV5-1

cdr3_nt: TGTGCCAGCAGCCGCGTAGCGGACACTGAAGCTTTCTTT
cdr3_aa: CASSRVADTEAFF
j_call: TRBJ1-1
clone_size: .
d_call: .
v_call: TRBV12-3/TRBV12-4

cdr3_nt: TGTGCCAGCAGCATGCGCCCGGGAGCAGGGGGCGCGGGCTACAATGAGCAGTTCTTC
cdr3_aa: CASSMRPGAGGAGYNEQFF
j_call: TRBJ2-1
clone_size: .
d_call: TRBD1
v_call: TRBV5-5

cdr3_nt: TGTGCCAGCAGCCCCTACGGGGGCTTCTACAATGAGCAGTTCTTC
cdr3_aa: CASSPYGGFYNEQFF
j_call: TRBJ2-1
clone_size: few
d_call: .
v_call: TRBV9

cdr3_nt: TGTGCCAGCAGTCCAACAGGGACTAATGAAAAACTGTTTTTT
cdr3_aa: CASSPTGTNEKLFF
j_call: TRBJ1-4
clone_size: .
d_call: .
v_call: TRBV12-3/TRBV12-4

cdr3_nt: TGTGCCAGCAGCGTAGATGGCACCGGGGAGCTGTTTTTT
cdr3_aa: CASSVDGTGELFF
j_call: TRBJ2-2
clone_size: .
d_call: .
v_call: TRBV9

cdr3_nt: TGTGCCAGCAGCCGGGGACAGAGAGATGAAAAACTGTTTTTT
cdr3_aa: CASSRGQRDEKLFF
j_call: TRBJ1-4
clone_size: few
d_call: TRBD1
v_call: TRBV12-3/TRBV12-4